The 7 T cell receptor beta chains below all came from one sample that was sequenced in a study of breast tumors, draining lymph nodes, adjacent tissues. MiXCR was run by TCRdb on the multiplex PCR reads, yielding one entry per CDR3 protein. The data show approximately 200,000 distinct CDR3 sequences, with approximately 33% seen just once and over 4% held by the top ten. Axillary draining lymph nodes of breast cancer patients supplied the node samples. The sequenced material came from axillary lymph node tissue. The receptors derive from a female donor with breast cancer. Some clones in this sample may be carry-over from other donors' samples.

This clonotype was detected ten times or more. The chain links TRBV2 to TRBJ1-2, with D tentatively TRBD1 (6 bases). The germline V gene encodes CDR1 SNHLY and CDR2 FYNNEI. CDR3 length: 12 amino acids. V dropped 3 bases and J dropped 7 bases, with 9 bases sitting between them. For the CDR3, the DNA is TGTGCCAGCAGTGAGGGCAGGGGTGGCTACACCTTC. It specifies CASSEGRGGYTF.

In this sample, this clonotype turned up many times. The chain recombines TRBV7-2 with TRBJ1-1, with D perhaps TRBD1 (6 bases). The CDR3 extends over 16 amino acids. CDR1 SGHTA and CDR2 FQGNSA come from the germline V gene. Trimming removed 3 bases at V and 5 bases at J, with 19 bases between. The CDR3 coding sequence is TGTGCCAGCAGCTTGACCGGATTGGGGGCAGGGACTGAAGCTTTCTTT. Protein: CASSLTGLGAGTEAFF.

CDR3 loop: CATSDITSDREETQYF. The CDR3 DNA is TGTGCCACCAGTGATATTACCTCGGACAGGGAAGAGACCCAGTACTTC. This sequence joins TRBV24-1 and TRBJ2-5, with 8 nucleotides matching TRBD1. This CDR3 region has 16 residues. Losses at the gene ends were 3 bases for V and 3 bases for J; bases not matched to a gene: 8. Germline V gives CDR1 KGHDR, CDR2 SFDVKD.

The chain employs TRBV5-1 and TRBJ1-1; the D is unclear. This CDR3 has 15 residues. V shed 0 bases and J shed 1 base, with 10 bases lying between them. Looked up from germline, CDR1 is SGHRS and CDR2 is YFSETQ. This chain's CDR3 is CASSLGFSWNTEAFF. The CDR3 nucleotides are TGCGCCAGCAGCTTGGGCTTCTCTTGGAACACTGAAGCTTTCTTT.

There are many counts of this clonotype. The CDR3 loop is CASSEWARRETQYF. In DNA form, the CDR3 reads TGTGCCAGCAGTGAATGGGCTAGGAGGGAGACCCAGTACTTC. This rearrangement joins TRBV6-1 to TRBJ2-5, with a tentative D call TRBD2 (5 bases). The V end was cut by 2 bases, the J end by 5 bases, with 12 bases between. This CDR3 spans 14 amino acids. Germline V gene lookup returns CDR1 MNHNS and CDR2 SASEGT.

This clonotype showed up many times. This rearrangement joins TRBV6-1 to TRBJ1-2, with TRBD1 matching 7 bases. Germline V CDR1 and CDR2: MNHNS, SASEGT. The CDR3 length is 14 residues. Unmatched junction bases numbered 11, after V lost 6 bases and J lost 7 bases. The CDR3 loop is CASRIGTAGSGYTF. The DNA of the CDR3 is TGTGCCAGCAGGATAGGGACAGCTGGTAGTGGCTACACCTTC.

The chain carries TRBV12-3 or TRBV12-4 and TRBJ2-5; 9 nucleotides align to TRBD2. After removal of 2 bases from V and 2 bases from J, the junction contained 0 bases not matched to a gene. This CDR3 region has 14 residues. The CDR3 nucleotides read TGTGCCAGCAGTTTACTAGCGGGACAAGAGACCCAGTACTTC. Protein sequence: CASSLLAGQETQYF.